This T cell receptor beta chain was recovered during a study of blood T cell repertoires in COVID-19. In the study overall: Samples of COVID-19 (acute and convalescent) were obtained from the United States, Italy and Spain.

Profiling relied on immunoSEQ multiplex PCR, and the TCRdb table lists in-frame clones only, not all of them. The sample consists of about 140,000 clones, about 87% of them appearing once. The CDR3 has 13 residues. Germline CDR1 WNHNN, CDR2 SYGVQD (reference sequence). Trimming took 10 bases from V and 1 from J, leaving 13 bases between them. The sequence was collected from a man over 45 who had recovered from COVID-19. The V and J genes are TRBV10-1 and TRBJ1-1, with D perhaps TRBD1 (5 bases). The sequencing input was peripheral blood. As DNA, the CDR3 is TGCGCCACCCGCCGACAGCCGAACACTGAAGCTTTCTTT. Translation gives CATRRQPNTEAFF.